The sequence of this T cell receptor beta chain was determined in a study of T cells in Graves' hyperthyroidism and ophthalmopathy. This clonotype was counted ten times or more. Its antigen is unknown. Germline CDR1 is ENHRY and CDR2 is SYGVKD. Trimming removed 7 bases at V and 0 bases at J, with 16 bases between. The CDR3 loop spans 15 amino acids. Study conclusions and caveats: A median about 7 months before onset, the model predicted ophthalmopathy.

TCR beta CDR3 regions were amplified from RNA. TCR CDR3 regions were first amplified by RT-PCR with HTBI primers. MiXCR, run by TCRdb on the multiplex PCR reads, gives a single entry per CDR3 protein. The sample contains more than 650,000 distinct CDR3 sequences, 11% to 15% of which appear only once. This clonotype was sampled from a woman aged 18-29 years with Graves' hyperthyroidism. Material: blood. The V gene is TRBV10-3, the J gene TRBJ2-7; a weak D match, TRBD1 (6 bases). This CDR3 reads CAINSQGTPSYEQYF. The CDR3, as DNA: TGTGCCATCAACTCACAGGGAACTCCCTCCTACGAGCAGTACTTC.